This T cell receptor beta chain emerged from a study of T cell responses to AZD1222 COVID-19 vaccine. V dropped 3 bases and J dropped 7 bases, with 7 bases sitting between them. This CDR3 is built from 12 residues. Germline CDR1 reads SGHTA; CDR2 reads FQGTGA. Libraries were prepared by immunoSEQ multiplex PCR; TCRdb keeps only in-frame clonotypes and omits some of them. The repertoire has about 160,000 clones, about 91% of them found once; the top ten carry 4.4%. The receptor comes from an adult in good health. This rearrangement joins TRBV7-3 to TRBJ2-1; maybe TRBD1 (6 bases). The sequenced sample was peripheral blood, obtained on day 0 of AZD1222 vaccination. DNA for the CDR3: TGTGCCAGCAGCTTCCAGGGGAATGAGCAGTTCTTC. This sequence encodes CASSFQGNEQFF.